Shown below are 11 T cell receptor beta chains from a single sample sequenced in a study of cytomegalovirus exposure and HLA in healthy donors. PCR was performed using 60 Vbeta and 13 Jbeta primers. Repertoires were generated with immunoSEQ multiplex PCR, while TCRdb's copy carries only in-frame clones and drops some. This sample carries approximately 100,000 clones, with around 3.5% going to the ten biggest clones. Sequencing was done on a sample of PBMCs. These receptors originate from a man aged 40-55 years in good health and CMV-seronegative.

This chain connects TRBV7-2 to TRBJ1-5, with 8 bases matching TRBD1. This CDR3 spans 17 amino acids. V lost 5 bases and J lost 1; bases outside the gene matches: 10. CDR1 is SGHTA, CDR2 FQGNSA, per germline. CDR3 region: CASSKRTGYGSNQPQHF. The CDR3 bases are TGTGCCAGCAGCAAGAGGACAGGGTATGGCAGCAATCAGCCCCAGCATTTT.

The genes are TRBV9 and TRBJ2-2; D ambiguous. This CDR3 is 16 amino acids long. V shed 0 bases and J shed 0 bases, with 9 bases lying between them. CDR1 and CDR2 from the germline V gene are SGDLS and YYNGEE. The CDR3 bases are TGTGCCAGCAGCGTAGCAGGTTTCCCGAACACCGGGGAGCTGTTTTTT. It is translated as CASSVAGFPNTGELFF.

V is TRBV7-6 and J is TRBJ2-5; D call uncertain. This CDR3 spans 16 amino acids. Germline V gene lookup returns CDR1 SGHVS and CDR2 FNYEAQ. V gave up 5 bases and J gave up 1 base, with 17 bases separating them. The CDR3 DNA reads TGTGCCAGCAGCGCCCTGGCGCGGAGTTCCCAAGAGACCCAGTACTTC. It is translated as CASSALARSSQETQYF.

The chain carries TRBV5-6 and TRBJ2-5, with 8 positions matching TRBD2. Germline CDR1 is SGHDT and CDR2 is YYEEEE. The junction had 16 bases not matched to a gene; V was cut back by 4 bases and J by 5 bases. This CDR3 has 17 residues. The CDR3 DNA is TGTGCCAGCAGCAAACTCCAAGGACTAGCATCCGAGGAGACCCAGTACTTC. This gives the protein CASSKLQGLASEETQYF.

About this clone itself: One end of the junction varies from germline; a read error may be responsible. This chain joins TRBV5-1 and TRBJ1-1; no reliable D call. Germline lookup yields CDR1 SGHRS and CDR2 YFSETQ. This CDR3 is built from 14 residues. As DNA, the CDR3 is TGCGCCAGCAGTTTGGGAAACGGGGTGGATAAAGCTTTCTTT. Encoded protein: CASSLGNGVDKAFF. The variable domain in full, with the rest retrieved from reference TRBV5-1 and TRBJ1-1, is KAGVTQTPRYLIKTRGQQVTLSCSPISGHRSVSWYQQTPGQGLQFLFEYFSETQRNKGNFPGRFSGRQFSNSRSEMNVSTLELGDSALYLCASSLGNGVDKAFFGQGTRLTVV.

The V and J genes are TRBV28 and TRBJ1-5; D might be TRBD1 (6 bases). Looked up from germline, CDR1 is MDHEN and CDR2 is SYDVKM. CDR3 length: 15 residues. V was pared by 2 bases and J by 4 bases, with 12 bases between. The CDR3 DNA sequence: TGTGCCAGCAGTTTAACAGGGACGAGAAATCAGCCCCAGCATTTT. It is translated as CASSLTGTRNQPQHF.

The J gene is TRBJ2-1, the V gene TRBV27, with 14 positions matching TRBD2. With V trimmed by 6 bases and J by 6 bases, 7 bases remained unmatched. The CDR3 consists of 16 residues. Per the germline V gene, CDR1 is MNHEY and CDR2 is SMNVEV (reference sequence). The CDR3 sequence is CASSRGLAGVANEQFF. As DNA, the CDR3 is TGTGCCAGCAGCCGGGGACTAGCGGGAGTGGCCAATGAGCAGTTCTTC.

V is TRBV6-6 and J is TRBJ2-1, with 11 bases lining up with TRBD2. Germline-derived CDR1 and CDR2 are MNHNY and SVGAGI (reference sequence). The CDR3 has 14 residues. The ends lost 4 bases at V and 8 bases at J; junction bases unmatched: 4. The CDR3 nucleotides read TGTGCCAGCAGTTTAGCGGGGGGGCTTTATGAGCAGTTCTTC. Its translation is CASSLAGGLYEQFF.

The chain joins TRBV5-5 to TRBJ1-4; 7 bases agree with TRBD1. The CDR3 runs 15 residues. Per the germline V gene, CDR1 is SGHKS and CDR2 is YYEKEE (reference sequence). The V gene end was trimmed by 4 bases and the J gene end by 7 bases; junction bases not matched to a gene: 10. The CDR3 sequence: CASSPRQGWSEKLFF. The DNA for the CDR3 is TGTGCCAGCAGCCCAAGACAGGGCTGGAGTGAAAAACTGTTTTTT.

The V gene is TRBV6-5, the J gene TRBJ1-2, with 12 bases identical to TRBD1. Looked up from germline, CDR1 is MNHEY and CDR2 is SVGAGI. V trimming: 4 bases; J trimming: 5 bases; junction bases outside the gene matches: 8. This CDR3 is built from 16 residues. The chain's CDR3 is CASSSGQGAVGYGYTF. The DNA for the CDR3 is TGTGCCAGCAGTTCGGGACAGGGGGCCGTAGGGTATGGCTACACCTTC.

Turning to this clone: Different DNA sequences within this sample yield the same CDR3. V and J are TRBV2 and TRBJ1-2, with 9 bases matching TRBD1. The junction had 6 bases not matched to a gene; V was cut back by 6 bases and J by 4 bases. This CDR3 region has 14 residues. From germline, CDR1 is SNHLY and CDR2 FYNNEI. CDR3 sequence reads: CASSGQGSGYGYTF. Here the CDR3 DNA reads TGTGCCAGCAGCGGACAGGGGTCGGGCTATGGCTACACCTTC.